This TCR beta chain is drawn from a study of shared T cell receptors in the human thymus. Sequenced by immunoSEQ multiplex PCR; TCRdb stores in-frame clones only, minus some. Of hundreds of thousands of clones listed, approximately 90% are singletons. J lost 3 bases, V lost 5 bases, and 3 bases had no gene match. This CDR3 region has 13 residues. Germline assignment: CDR1 LNHDA and CDR2 SQIVND (reference sequence). This sample was also put to use in a study of human thymus T cells. As reported in that work: Corrective heart surgery yielded resections, and these provided the thymus tissue.

The sequenced sample was thymocytes. This sequence originates from a boy less than two years old with a congenital heart defect. V gene TRBV19 combines with J gene TRBJ2-5; 7 bases map to TRBD1. Written as DNA, the CDR3 is TGTGCCAGTAGTCCGGGGACAGAAGAGACCCAGTACTTC. It translates to CASSPGTEETQYF.